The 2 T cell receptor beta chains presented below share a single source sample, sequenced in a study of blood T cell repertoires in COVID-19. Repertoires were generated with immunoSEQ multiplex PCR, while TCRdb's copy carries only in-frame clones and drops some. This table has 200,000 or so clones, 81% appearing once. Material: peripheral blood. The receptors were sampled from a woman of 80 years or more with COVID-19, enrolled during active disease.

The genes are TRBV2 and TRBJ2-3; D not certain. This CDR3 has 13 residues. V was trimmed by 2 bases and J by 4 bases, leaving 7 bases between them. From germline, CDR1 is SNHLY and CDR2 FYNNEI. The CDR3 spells CASSEYISDTQYF. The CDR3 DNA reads TGTGCCAGCAGTGAATATATTTCAGATACGCAGTATTTT.

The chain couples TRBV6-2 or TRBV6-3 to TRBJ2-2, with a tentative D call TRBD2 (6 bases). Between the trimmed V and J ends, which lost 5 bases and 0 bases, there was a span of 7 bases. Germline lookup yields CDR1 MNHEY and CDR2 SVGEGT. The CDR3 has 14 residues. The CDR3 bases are TGTGCCAGCAGTACTAGCCCGAACACCGGGGAGCTGTTTTTT. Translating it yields CASSTSPNTGELFF.